One and the same sample provided the 5 T cell receptor beta chains below, sequenced in a study of cytomegalovirus exposure and HLA in healthy donors (dated by TCRdb to about 2017). Library method: the immunoSEQ multiplex PCR assay. For the multiplex PCR, a mixture combining 60 forward primers for TCR Vbeta segments and 13 reverse primers for TCR Jbeta segments was used. TCRdb stores this immuneACCESS table with in-frame sequences only. Part of the clones is absent; in the studies checked, under half of the shortfall reflects unresolved V genes, and no reason is known for the rest. The table for this sample lists roughly 120,000 clones; about 74% of them were counted only once. The ten top clones hold about 4% of the sample. Material: PBMCs. Receptor source: a woman in her 50s in good health and CMV-seropositive.

The V call is TRBV11-3, the J call TRBJ2-2; 10 bases fit TRBD2. Trimming cost V 4 bases and J 0 bases; bases outside gene matches: 2. This CDR3 is 16 amino acids long. The V gene's germline CDR1 is SGHNT and CDR2 YENEEA. CDR3 sequence: CASSSSGGANTGELFF. Here the CDR3 DNA reads TGTGCCAGCAGCTCGAGCGGGGGGGCGAACACCGGGGAGCTGTTTTTT.

The V gene is TRBV7-6, the J gene TRBJ2-1; 12 bases agree with TRBD2. CDR3 length: 17 amino acids. CDR1 and CDR2 (germline): SGHVS, FNYEAQ. The ends lost 5 bases at V and 0 bases at J; junction bases unmatched: 5. The CDR3 nucleotides read TGTGCCAGCAGCCGGACTAGCGGGGTTCTCTCCTACAATGAGCAGTTCTTC. It is translated as CASSRTSGVLSYNEQFF.

Ten or more counts support this clone. The chain joins TRBV4-1 to TRBJ2-7, with a possible D match to TRBD2 (6 bases). Trimming removed 3 bases at V and 1 base at J, with 10 bases between. Germline V lookup: CDR1 MGHRA, CDR2 YSYEKL. CDR3 length: 14 amino acids. The chain's CDR3 is CASSQPTRSYEQYF. For the CDR3, the DNA is TGCGCCAGCAGCCAGCCGACTAGGTCCTACGAGCAGTACTTC.

Only one count was recorded for this clone. V gene TRBV19 combines with J gene TRBJ1-4; D unresolved. Germline V gene data show CDR1 as LNHDA and CDR2 as SQIVND (reference sequence). The V and J ends lost 7 bases and 7 bases respectively, with 16 bases between them. The CDR3 runs to 14 residues. CDR3 sequence: CASTNFRGSEKLFF. The DNA for the CDR3 is TGTGCCAGTACCAATTTTAGAGGAAGTGAAAAACTGTTTTTT.

The rearrangement joins TRBV27 to TRBJ1-2; 7 bases map to TRBD1. Losses at the gene ends were 6 bases for V and 4 bases for J; bases not matched to a gene: 2. The CDR3 sequence is 12 residues long. Germline V gives CDR1 MNHEY, CDR2 SMNVEV (reference sequence). CDR3 in amino acids: CASRRDSYGYTF. For the CDR3, the DNA is TGTGCCAGCAGGCGGGACAGCTATGGCTACACCTTC.